These T cell receptor beta chains were read from a single sample in a study of regulatory T cells in long-lasting Graves disease. TCRdb called the multiplex PCR reads again in MiXCR, with one record for every CDR3 protein. The repertoire consists of about 240,000 distinct CDR3 sequences, with 20% occurring once and the leading ten covering 11% to 15%. Sequencing used peripheral blood mononuclear cells (PBMCs), obtained at new diagnosis, from a patient treated with antithyroid drugs. These receptors came from a female donor with Graves disease. Both conserved end residues are part of each CDR3. D genes are given only for firm matches. Clone size is stated in some rows and not others, as once, few, many or a class when expanded.

size: -
V: TRBV6-1
D: TRBD2
J: TRBJ2-5
length: 14
CDR3: CASSPRGGQETQYF
DNA: TGTGCCAGCAGTCCCCGCGGGGGACAAGAGACCCAGTACTTC

size: many
V: TRBV12-3/TRBV12-4
D: -
J: TRBJ2-5
length: 15
CDR3: CASSLRWGAQETQYF
DNA: TGTGCCAGCAGTCTCCGGTGGGGGGCCCAAGAGACCCAGTACTTC

size: many
V: TRBV7-2
D: -
J: TRBJ2-1
length: 13
CDR3: CASSGQIYNEQFF
DNA: TGTGCCAGCAGCGGACAGATCTACAATGAGCAGTTCTTC

size: many
V: TRBV11-2
D: -
J: TRBJ2-7
length: 14
CDR3: CASSLDRVTYEQYF
DNA: TGTGCCAGCAGCTTAGACAGGGTAACCTACGAGCAGTACTTC

size: -
V: TRBV2
D: TRBD1
J: TRBJ2-2
length: 18
CDR3: CASSDTGGGETQRGELFF
DNA: TGTGCCAGCAGTGACACAGGGGGCGGGGAGACCCAGCGCGGGGAGCTGTTTTTT

size: -
V: TRBV9
D: TRBD1
J: TRBJ2-3
length: 14
CDR3: CASSKRTGADTQYF
DNA: TGTGCCAGCAGCAAAAGGACAGGGGCAGATACGCAGTATTTT

size: -
V: TRBV7-2
D: -
J: TRBJ2-7
length: 15
CDR3: CASSLAAGPTYEQYF
DNA: TGTGCCAGCAGCTTAGCAGCCGGGCCAACCTACGAGCAGTACTTC

size: many
V: TRBV7-2
D: TRBD1
J: TRBJ2-3
length: 14
CDR3: CASSLDRVEDTQYF
DNA: TGTGCCAGCAGCTTGGACAGGGTGGAAGATACGCAGTATTTT

size: many
V: TRBV20-1
D: TRBD1
J: TRBJ1-5
length: 13
CDR3: CSATQGIDQPQHF
DNA: TGCAGTGCCACACAGGGGATTGATCAGCCCCAGCATTTT

size: -
V: TRBV20-1
D: -
J: TRBJ2-5
length: 12
CDR3: CSAMGSQETQYF
DNA: TGCAGTGCTATGGGCAGCCAAGAGACCCAGTACTTC

size: many
V: TRBV11-2
D: -
J: TRBJ2-2
length: 13
CDR3: CASSFTGIGELFF
DNA: TGTGCCAGCAGCTTTACGGGTATCGGGGAGCTGTTTTTT

size: many
V: TRBV29-1
D: -
J: TRBJ2-1
length: 14
CDR3: CSVDRGPPNNEQFF
DNA: TGCAGCGTTGATCGGGGCCCTCCTAACAATGAGCAGTTCTTC

size: few
V: TRBV6-2/TRBV6-3
D: -
J: TRBJ2-1
length: 12
CDR3: CASSTRRNEQSF
DNA: TGTGCCAGCAGTACCAGGAGGAATGAGCAGTCCTTC

size: many
V: TRBV20-1
D: -
J: TRBJ1-1
length: 13
CDR3: CSAAMNRDTEAFF
DNA: TGCAGTGCGGCCATGAACAGGGACACTGAAGCTTTCTTT

size: many
V: TRBV7-8
D: -
J: TRBJ1-4
length: 14
CDR3: CASSLGSVNEKLFF
DNA: TGTGCCAGCAGCTTGGGGTCCGTTAATGAAAAACTGTTTTTT

size: many
V: TRBV5-1
D: -
J: TRBJ2-3
length: 16
CDR3: CASRPGTHISTDTQYF
DNA: TGCGCCAGCAGACCCGGTACACACATTAGCACAGATACGCAGTATTTT

size: many
V: TRBV4-3
D: -
J: TRBJ2-7
length: 14
CDR3: CASSQELDYYEQYF
DNA: TGCGCCAGCAGCCAAGAGCTTGATTACTACGAGCAGTACTTC

size: -
V: TRBV7-9
D: TRBD2
J: TRBJ2-5
length: 16
CDR3: CASSLAGGGGQETQYF
DNA: TGTGCCAGCAGCTTAGCCGGCGGGGGGGGACAAGAGACCCAGTACTTC

size: -
V: TRBV7-2
D: -
J: TRBJ2-1
length: 15
CDR3: CASTTVGGQPNEQFF
DNA: TGTGCCAGCACCACGGTGGGGGGACAGCCCAATGAGCAGTTCTTC

size: -
V: TRBV15
D: TRBD1
J: TRBJ2-2
length: 14
CDR3: CATSRDRGPGELFF
DNA: TGTGCCACCAGCAGAGATAGGGGGCCCGGGGAGCTGTTTTTT

size: many
V: TRBV10-3
D: TRBD1
J: TRBJ1-1
length: 14
CDR3: CAIRGTGENTEAFF
DNA: TGTGCCATCAGGGGGACAGGGGAAAACACTGAAGCTTTCTTT

size: few
V: TRBV6-4
D: -
J: TRBJ1-5
length: 13
CDR3: CASSETGRQPQHF
DNA: TGTGCCAGCAGTGAAACAGGGAGGCAGCCCCAGCATTTT

size: many
V: TRBV6-2/TRBV6-3
D: -
J: TRBJ2-7
length: 14
CDR3: CASKRDGSSYEQYF
DNA: TGTGCCAGCAAAAGGGACGGTAGCTCCTACGAGCAGTACTTC

size: -
V: TRBV6-2/TRBV6-3
D: -
J: TRBJ2-7
length: 14
CDR3: CASSPGQAWGEQYF
DNA: TGTGCCAGCAGTCCCGGCCAGGCCTGGGGCGAGCAGTACTTC

size: many
V: TRBV3-1
D: TRBD2
J: TRBJ2-3
length: 18
CDR3: CASSQLLGVREGKDTQYF
DNA: TGTGCCAGCAGCCAACTACTTGGTGTACGGGAGGGCAAGGATACGCAGTATTTT

size: many
V: TRBV20-1
D: TRBD1
J: TRBJ2-7
length: 15
CDR3: CSASLDRGISYEQYF
DNA: TGCAGTGCTAGTTTGGACAGGGGGATCTCCTACGAGCAGTACTTC

size: -
V: TRBV29-1
D: -
J: TRBJ2-6
length: 18
CDR3: CSVGLDRGVAGGANVLTF
DNA: TGCAGCGTCGGGCTGGACCGCGGCGTGGCAGGTGGGGCCAACGTCCTGACTTTC

size: many
V: TRBV20-1
D: -
J: TRBJ1-6
length: 16
CDR3: CSARDQGAGGNSPLHF
DNA: TGCAGTGCTAGAGATCAAGGAGCGGGGGGGAATTCACCCCTCCACTTT

size: many
V: TRBV5-1
D: TRBD2
J: TRBJ2-7
length: 14
CDR3: CASSPGGGYDEQYF
DNA: TGTGCCAGCAGCCCCGGCGGGGGATACGACGAGCAGTACTTC

size: few
V: TRBV14
D: -
J: TRBJ1-2
length: 13
CDR3: CASSPGQSYGYTF
DNA: TGTGCCAGCAGCCCCGGACAGTCGTATGGCTACACCTTC

size: many
V: TRBV29-1
D: TRBD2
J: TRBJ2-1
length: 14
CDR3: CSVGFSGGYNEQFF
DNA: TGCAGCGTGGGATTCAGCGGGGGATACAATGAGCAGTTCTTC

size: many
V: TRBV7-8
D: -
J: TRBJ2-7
length: 13
CDR3: CASSLSGSHEQYF
DNA: TGTGCCAGCAGCTTATCCGGGAGCCACGAGCAGTACTTC

size: once
V: TRBV7-8
D: -
J: TRBJ2-4
length: 13
CDR3: CASSLDLKNIQYF
DNA: TGTGCCAGCAGCTTAGACCTTAAAAACATTCAGTACTTC

size: many
V: TRBV6-5
D: TRBD1
J: TRBJ1-2
length: 15
CDR3: CASSWDSESLYGYTF
DNA: TGTGCCAGCAGTTGGGACAGCGAGTCCCTCTATGGCTACACCTTC

size: -
V: TRBV14
D: -
J: TRBJ2-7
length: 15
CDR3: CASSHNTGTSYEQYF
DNA: TGTGCCAGCAGCCACAATACCGGGACTTCCTACGAGCAGTACTTC

size: many
V: TRBV18
D: -
J: TRBJ2-5
length: 15
CDR3: CASSPGPGSQETQYF
DNA: TGTGCCAGCTCACCAGGGCCGGGAAGTCAAGAGACCCAGTACTTC

size: many
V: TRBV11-2
D: -
J: TRBJ2-7
length: 13
CDR3: CASSVGTSYEQYF
DNA: TGTGCCAGCAGCGTCGGGACATCGTACGAGCAGTACTTC

size: -
V: TRBV10-3
D: -
J: TRBJ1-2
length: 14
CDR3: CAISDLGGNYGYTF
DNA: TGTGCCATCAGTGACCTAGGGGGTAACTATGGCTACACCTTC

size: many
V: TRBV18
D: -
J: TRBJ1-5
length: 14
CDR3: CASSSRSVDQPQHF
DNA: TGTGCCAGCTCCTCCCGAAGTGTAGATCAGCCCCAGCATTTT

size: many
V: TRBV7-6
D: TRBD1
J: TRBJ2-3
length: 14
CDR3: CASSLGQDLDTQYF
DNA: TGTGCCAGCAGCCTGGGACAGGACTTAGATACGCAGTATTTT

size: many
V: TRBV12-3/TRBV12-4
D: TRBD2
J: TRBJ2-7
length: 14
CDR3: CASSLTSGSYEQYF
DNA: TGTGCCAGCAGTTTAACTAGCGGTTCCTACGAGCAGTACTTC

size: many
V: TRBV6-1
D: TRBD2
J: TRBJ2-7
length: 14
CDR3: CASEGTSGRFEQYF
DNA: TGTGCCAGTGAAGGGACTAGCGGGAGATTTGAGCAGTACTTC

size: few
V: TRBV28
D: -
J: TRBJ2-7
length: 14
CDR3: CASSHQTGTYEQYF
DNA: TGTGCCAGCAGTCACCAGACAGGGACTTACGAGCAGTACTTC

size: -
V: TRBV7-9
D: -
J: TRBJ2-7
length: 15
CDR3: CASSLAAGSLYEQYF
DNA: TGTGCCAGCAGCTTAGCCGCCGGGAGCTTATACGAGCAGTACTTC

size: many
V: TRBV6-2/TRBV6-3
D: -
J: TRBJ2-7
length: 16
CDR3: CASSYSPGGSWDEQYF
DNA: TGTGCCAGCAGTTACTCCCCTGGGGGCAGTTGGGACGAGCAGTACTTC

size: many
V: TRBV24-1
D: -
J: TRBJ1-3
length: 17
CDR3: CANTQPGQLISGNTIYF
DNA: TGTGCCAACACCCAGCCCGGCCAACTGATCTCTGGAAACACCATATATTTT

size: -
V: TRBV30
D: TRBD2
J: TRBJ2-7
length: 15
CDR3: CAWLGTGGASWEQYF
DNA: TGTGCCTGGTTGGGGACCGGGGGGGCTTCGTGGGAGCAGTACTTC

size: many
V: TRBV29-1
D: -
J: TRBJ2-1
length: 16
CDR3: CSVEGSAGISYNEQFF
DNA: TGCAGCGTTGAAGGGTCGGCGGGGATCTCCTACAATGAGCAGTTCTTC

size: -
V: TRBV20-1
D: TRBD1
J: TRBJ1-3
length: 15
CDR3: CSARRTGVSGNTIYF
DNA: TGCAGTGCTAGGCGGACAGGAGTCTCTGGAAACACCATATATTTT

size: few
V: TRBV27
D: -
J: TRBJ2-1
length: 17
CDR3: CASSSNSARASYNEQFF
DNA: TGTGCCAGCAGTTCGAATTCCGCCAGGGCCTCCTACAATGAGCAGTTCTTC

size: -
V: TRBV20-1
D: TRBD2
J: TRBJ2-1
length: 16
CDR3: CSARPVVAGVYNEQFF
DNA: TGCAGTGCTAGACCAGTAGTAGCGGGAGTCTACAATGAGCAGTTCTTC